This T cell receptor (beta chain) emerged from a study of blood T cell repertoires in COVID-19. Study at large: Samples representing acute and convalescent COVID-19 were sourced from the United States, Italy and Spain. Sources were T cells, B-cell-depleted T cells, or PBMCs; the material itself was cDNA or gDNA.

Authors' data handling: Researchers report that nucleated cell counts were estimated from reference gene primer amplification. TCRdb keeps only in-frame clones here, not all; method: immunoSEQ multiplex PCR. V, J and clone size reflect that table, while D and trimming were determined from the DNA. The sample includes under 300,000 clones, 84% of them seen just once. V shed 4 bases, J shed 1 base, and the junction held 2 bases outside the gene matches. CDR1 and CDR2 (germline): MNHEY, SVGEGT. The CDR3 has 16 residues. The receptor was isolated from a man aged 35 to 55 who had recovered from COVID-19. The chain combines TRBV6-2 or TRBV6-3 with TRBJ2-1; 12 positions match TRBD2. The sequencing input was peripheral blood. CDR3 residues: CASSSGTSGSYNEQFF. CDR3 DNA sequence: TGTGCCAGCAGTTCGGGGACTAGCGGGTCCTACAATGAGCAGTTCTTC.